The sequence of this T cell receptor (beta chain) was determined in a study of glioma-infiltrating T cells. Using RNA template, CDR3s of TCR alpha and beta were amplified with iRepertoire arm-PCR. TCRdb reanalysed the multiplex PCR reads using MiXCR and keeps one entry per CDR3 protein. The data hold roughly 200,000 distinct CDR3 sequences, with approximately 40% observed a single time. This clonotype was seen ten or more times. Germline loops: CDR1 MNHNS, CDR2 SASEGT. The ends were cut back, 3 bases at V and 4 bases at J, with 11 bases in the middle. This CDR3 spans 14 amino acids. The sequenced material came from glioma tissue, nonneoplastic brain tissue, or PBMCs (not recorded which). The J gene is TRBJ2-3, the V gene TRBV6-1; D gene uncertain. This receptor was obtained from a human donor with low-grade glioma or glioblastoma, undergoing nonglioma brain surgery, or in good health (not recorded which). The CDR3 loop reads CASSDRRSPDTQYF. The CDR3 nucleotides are TGTGCCAGCAGTGACCGGAGAAGTCCAGATACGCAGTATTTT.